The text below deals with one TCR beta chain. Trimming left V 1 base short and J 6 bases short, with 16 bases between. Germline V gene data show CDR1 as LNHNV and CDR2 as YYDKDF (reference sequence). CDR3 length: 15 residues. The repertoire was sequenced with immunoSEQ multiplex PCR; TCRdb's copy has only in-frame clones and lacks some. The profile shows a few hundred thousand clones, 80% to 85% of them singletons. The data were taken from a study of blood T cell repertoires in COVID-19. Sequencing used peripheral blood. The TCR sequence derives from a woman aged 40 to 55 who had recovered from COVID-19. The chain employs TRBV15 and TRBJ2-7, with D tentatively TRBD2 (6 bases). The CDR3 sequence is CATSRGGGSRSEQYF. CDR3 coding DNA: TGTGCCACCAGCAGAGGAGGAGGGAGTCGCAGCGAGCAGTACTTC.